Listed below are T cell receptor beta chains from one sample, sequenced in a study of T-cell memory formation after mild COVID-19. TCRdb fed the 5' RACE reads into MiXCR, producing one record per CDR3 protein. The sample carries 180,000 or so distinct CDR3 sequences, around a tenth recorded once. Sequencing used PBMCs or a T cell subset sorted from them (not recorded which). These receptors were collected from a young man who had mild COVID-19 (a few samples of this study predate the infection). Cell type and time point are not known. Each CDR3 is given with its conserved first and last residue. Each record gives: D gene, clone size, V gene, J gene, CDR3 protein, CDR3 DNA. D genes are given only for firm matches. The size of a clone is reported for some rows only, either as once, few or many, or as a class for expanded clones.

>.|.|TRBV5-1|TRBJ1-2
CASSSFTGPNYGYTF
TGCGCCAGCAGCTCGTTCACCGGGCCTAACTATGGCTACACCTTC
>TRBD2|many|TRBV6-6|TRBJ2-5
CASRGLAGDRQETQYF
TGTGCCAGCAGAGGACTAGCGGGGGACCGCCAAGAGACCCAGTACTTC
>.|few|TRBV20-1|TRBJ2-5
CSAQFGGQETQYF
TGCAGTGCTCAATTCGGGGGGCAGGAGACCCAGTACTTC
>.|.|TRBV6-2/TRBV6-3|TRBJ2-4
CASSYGGIQYF
TGTGCCAGCAGTTACGGGGGGATTCAGTACTTC
>TRBD1|.|TRBV2|TRBJ2-5
CASRKDRGATQYF
TGTGCCAGCAGAAAGGACAGGGGGGCGACCCAGTACTTC
>.|many|TRBV7-2|TRBJ2-5
CASSLDWGGRSKTQYF
TGTGCCAGCAGCTTAGATTGGGGGGGGCGCTCAAAGACCCAGTACTTC
>.|.|TRBV11-2|TRBJ2-3
CASGPRGQGPDTQYF
TGTGCCAGCGGACCGCGGGGCCAGGGGCCAGATACGCAGTATTTT
>TRBD1|few|TRBV7-3|TRBJ2-2
CASSWDRHTGELFF
TGTGCCAGCAGCTGGGACAGACACACCGGGGAGCTGTTTTTT
>.|few|TRBV7-9|TRBJ1-2
CASSSNRVANYGYTF
TGTGCCAGCAGTTCTAACAGGGTAGCTAACTATGGCTACACCTTC
>.|.|TRBV14|TRBJ1-1
CARDGEAFF
TGTGCCAGAGACGGTGAAGCTTTCTTT
>.|few|TRBV15|TRBJ2-5
CATSRDKGPPYQETQYF
TGTGCCACCAGCAGAGATAAGGGACCACCGTACCAAGAGACCCAGTACTTC
>TRBD1|many|TRBV5-1|TRBJ1-6
CASSLGQGNSPLHF
TGCGCCAGCAGCTTGGGACAGGGTAATTCACCCCTCCACTTT
>.|few|TRBV29-1|TRBJ2-3
CSVGSGDTQYF
TGCAGCGTTGGTAGTGGAGATACGCAGTATTTT
>.|many|TRBV20-1|TRBJ1-5
CSAREYGQPQHF
TGCAGTGCTAGAGAATATGGTCAGCCCCAGCATTTT
>.|.|TRBV28|TRBJ1-5
CASSGQYNQPQHF
TGTGCCAGCAGTGGGCAGTACAATCAGCCCCAGCATTTT
>.|.|TRBV20-1|TRBJ1-2
CSARTLDPGSSYTF
TGCAGTGCTAGAACCCTGGACCCTGGAAGCAGCTACACCTTC
>TRBD1|.|TRBV7-3|TRBJ2-1
CASSPGQRFYNEQFF
TGTGCCAGCAGCCCGGGACAGAGATTCTACAATGAGCAGTTCTTC
>.|.|TRBV7-9|TRBJ2-1
CASSSRSVVYNEQFF
TGTGCCAGCAGCTCACGGAGCGTAGTGTACAATGAGCAGTTCTTC
>TRBD2|.|TRBV2|TRBJ2-3
CASSTSGGAGTDTQYF
TGTGCCAGCAGTACTAGCGGGGGGGCCGGCACAGATACGCAGTATTTT